This entry features one TCR beta chain sequence. Between the trimmed V and J ends, which lost 1 base and 9 bases, there was a span of 10 bases. The V gene's germline CDR1 is SGHTA and CDR2 FQGNSA. The CDR3 spans 14 residues. Assay: immunoSEQ multiplex PCR; the TCRdb copy retains only in-frame clones and omits some. The sample holds over 300,000 clones, 85% to 90% seen once. The data were taken from a study of blood T cell repertoires in COVID-19. On the study more broadly: T cells, B-cell-depleted T cells, or PBMCs provided the cDNA or gDNA that served as material.

The clonotype was recovered from a man aged 18 to 29 with active or convalescent COVID-19. The chain links TRBV7-2 to TRBJ1-6; no reliable D call. The specimen was peripheral blood. CDR3: CASSLGSVGSPLHF. The CDR3 DNA reads as TGTGCCAGCAGCTTAGGCAGCGTCGGTTCACCCCTCCACTTT. Drawing the rest from reference TRBV7-2 and TRBJ1-6, the complete variable domain is GAGVSQSPSNKVTEKGKDVELRCDPISGHTALYWYRQSLGQGLEFLIYFQGNSAPDKSGLPSDRFSAERTGGSVSTLTIQRTQQEDSAVYLCASSLGSVGSPLHFGNGTRLTVT.